The 26 T cell receptor beta chains below come from one sample, sequenced in a study of technical replicates of blood from several donors (TCRdb year 2017). The receptor library was made with the immunoSEQ multiplex PCR assay. This immuneACCESS table, as held by TCRdb, lists in-frame sequences with V and J called but not all clones. Of the missing ones, under half trace to an unresolved V gene in checked studies; the others have no known cause. This sample holds under 95,000 clones; around 94% were observed only once. The top ten clonotypes cover approximately 0.24% of the sample. The sequenced sample consisted of T cells isolated from PBMCs. Source of these receptors: a human donor in good health.

The chain employs TRBV7-9 and TRBJ1-1, with 9 bases identical to TRBD1. The CDR3 runs 15 residues. Unmatched junction bases numbered 8, after V lost 5 bases and J lost 4 bases. Germline V gene data show CDR1 as SEHNR and CDR2 as FQNEAQ (reference sequence). The CDR3 sequence is CASSQGEQGATEAFF. In DNA, the CDR3 is TGTGCCAGCAGCCAAGGGGAACAGGGGGCCACTGAAGCTTTCTTT.

The CDR3, as DNA: TGTGCCAGTAAGACTTTCTACGAGCAGTACTTC. The encoded protein is CASKTFYEQYF. The J gene is TRBJ2-7, the V gene TRBV19; D gene uncertain. The CDR3 covers 11 residues. Germline-derived CDR1 and CDR2 are LNHDA and SQIVND (reference sequence). The V end was cut by 7 bases, the J end by 3 bases, with 7 bases between.

The J gene is TRBJ2-3, the V gene TRBV4-1, with 10 nucleotides matching TRBD2. V lost 4 bases to trimming and J lost 2 bases; unmatched junction nucleotides: 9. The CDR3 is 17 amino acids. Germline V gene lookup returns CDR1 MGHRA and CDR2 YSYEKL. CDR3 DNA: TGCGCCAGCAGCCCGTTAATGACTAGCGGGTACACAGATACGCAGTATTTT. Encoded protein: CASSPLMTSGYTDTQYF.

The CDR3 sequence is CASSAAGLASYNEQFF. The CDR3 region has the DNA TGTGCCAGCAGCGCCGCGGGGCTCGCATCCTACAATGAGCAGTTCTTC. V usage is TRBV25-1 and J usage is TRBJ2-1; possible D gene TRBD2, 6 bases. Germline assignment: CDR1 MGHDK and CDR2 SYGVNS. The length of the CDR3 is 16 residues. Trimming removed 6 bases from V and 1 base from J, with 16 bases in between.

The chain joins TRBV6-4 to TRBJ1-2; TRBD1 aligns across 7 bases. This CDR3 region has 15 residues. The J segment lost 7 bases and the V segment lost 0 bases, leaving 8 bases of the junction unmatched. From germline, CDR1 is MRHNA and CDR2 SNTAGT. The CDR3 loop is CASSDSGTAGGGYTF. Written as DNA, the CDR3 is TGTGCCAGCAGTGACTCCGGGACAGCCGGTGGTGGCTACACCTTC.

The genes are TRBV6-4 and TRBJ2-2; 7 bases match TRBD1. Per the germline V gene, CDR1 is MRHNA and CDR2 is SNTAGT. V lost 3 bases to trimming and J lost 4 bases; unmatched junction nucleotides: 8. The CDR3 extends over 16 amino acids. In DNA, the CDR3 is TGTGCCAGCAGTGAGCGTTGGCAGGGGGTCACCGGGGAGCTGTTTTTT. The encoded protein is CASSERWQGVTGELFF.

The chain combines TRBV2 with TRBJ2-5; maybe TRBD1 (5 bases). Germline V lookup: CDR1 SNHLY, CDR2 FYNNEI. The CDR3 is 14 residues long. V dropped 4 bases and J dropped 3 bases, with 12 bases sitting between them. CDR3 sequence reads: CASSGPDREETQYF. DNA of the CDR3: TGTGCCAGCAGTGGCCCCGACAGAGAAGAGACCCAGTACTTC.

V is TRBV9 and J is TRBJ1-2; possible D gene TRBD1, 6 bases. The V and J ends lost 0 bases and 5 bases respectively, with 17 bases between them. Germline CDR1 is SGDLS and CDR2 is YYNGEE. The CDR3 has 16 amino acids. The CDR3 reads CASSVGGGLLEYGYTF. The CDR3 DNA reads as TGTGCCAGCAGCGTAGGGGGGGGGCTCCTTGAGTATGGCTACACCTTC.

The chain employs TRBV19 and TRBJ2-1; TRBD2 is a possible D gene (6 bases). CDR1 LNHDA and CDR2 SQIVND come from the germline V gene (reference sequence). The length of the CDR3 is 15 residues. Trimming left V 5 bases short and J 4 bases short, with 15 bases between. CDR3 sequence: CASSLRGNSYNEQFF. The CDR3 nucleotides are TGTGCCAGTAGTCTACGCGGGAATTCATACAATGAGCAGTTCTTC. Full variable domain (remainder filled in from reference TRBV19 and TRBJ2-1): DGGITQSPKYLFRKEGQNVTLSCEQNLNHDAMYWYRQDPGQGLRLIYYSQIVNDFQKGDIAEGYSVSREKKESFPLTVTSAQKNPTAFYLCASSLRGNSYNEQFFGPGTRLTVL.

CDR3 DNA: TGCGCCAGCAGCCAACAGGTGAATTGGAACACTGAAGCTTTCTTT. The encoded protein is CASSQQVNWNTEAFF. J is TRBJ1-1 and V is TRBV4-1; D is unclear. CDR1 is MGHRA and CDR2 is YSYEKL in the germline V gene. V lost 2 bases and J lost 1, with 11 bases in between. This CDR3 comprises 15 residues.

This clone was picked up a small number of times. The V and J genes are TRBV27 and TRBJ2-7, with TRBD1 matching 8 bases. After removal of 5 bases from V and 3 bases from J, the junction contained 6 bases not matched to a gene. The V gene's germline CDR1 is MNHEY and CDR2 SMNVEV (reference sequence). The CDR3 sequence is 14 residues long. The CDR3 region has the DNA TGTGCCAGCAGTCCCGGGACAGGACACTACGAGCAGTACTTC. Encoded protein: CASSPGTGHYEQYF.

The CDR3 sequence: CASSISGVSSYEQYF. CDR3 coding DNA: TGTGCCAGTAGTATCAGCGGGGTCAGCTCCTACGAGCAGTACTTC. The rearrangement uses TRBV19 and TRBJ2-7, with 7 bases matching TRBD2. Germline V gene sequence: CDR1 LNHDA, CDR2 SQIVND (reference sequence). This CDR3 spans 15 amino acids. V lost 3 bases to trimming and J lost 0 bases; unmatched junction nucleotides: 5.

The chain combines TRBV7-3 with TRBJ2-1; 7 bases line up with TRBD2. J was trimmed by 7 bases and V by 4 bases; bases with no gene match: 10. This CDR3 region has 15 residues. Germline assignment: CDR1 SGHTA and CDR2 FQGTGA. CDR3 amino acids: CASSSYVGGGNEQFF. The CDR3 bases are TGTGCCAGCAGCTCGTATGTTGGGGGGGGGAATGAGCAGTTCTTC.

Here the CDR3 DNA reads TGTGCCAGCAGCCCTGGGACAGGGGGCACTGAAGCTTTCTTT. It is translated as CASSPGTGGTEAFF. J is TRBJ1-1 and V is TRBV9; 11 bases agree with TRBD1. There are 14 residues in the CDR3. V was pared by 4 bases and J by 4 bases, with 3 bases of the junction left unmatched. Germline assignment: CDR1 SGDLS and CDR2 YYNGEE.

V usage is TRBV19 and J usage is TRBJ2-5; no firm D call. The CDR3 is 15 amino acids. Trimming removed 6 bases at V and 2 bases at J, with 16 bases between. Germline CDR1 and CDR2: LNHDA and SQIVND (reference sequence). CDR3 region: CASRGVGAEQETQYF. For the CDR3, the DNA is TGTGCCAGTAGAGGTGTAGGCGCGGAGCAAGAGACCCAGTACTTC.

The count of this clone is one. The chain couples TRBV15 to TRBJ1-1; 10 positions match TRBD1. The CDR3 contains 16 residues. J was trimmed by 3 bases and V by 1 base; bases with no gene match: 5. Germline lookup yields CDR1 LNHNV and CDR2 YYDKDF (reference sequence). The CDR3 region is CATSRGTGGMDTEAFF. The CDR3 DNA reads as TGTGCCACCAGCAGAGGGACAGGGGGTATGGACACTGAAGCTTTCTTT.

This chain joins TRBV7-8 and TRBJ2-3; 7 bases are a match to TRBD2. The length of the CDR3 is 18 residues. Germline lookup yields CDR1 SGHVS and CDR2 FQNEAQ. V shed 4 bases, J shed 2 bases, and the junction held 15 bases outside the gene matches. The CDR3 region has the DNA TGTGCCAGCAGCTCCATAGTCCCCCGAGCGGGAATCACAGATACGCAGTATTTT. Amino acid sequence: CASSSIVPRAGITDTQYF.

The chain employs TRBV2 and TRBJ2-7, with 7 bases matching TRBD2. Germline V gene lookup returns CDR1 SNHLY and CDR2 FYNNEI. The ends lost 3 bases at V and 0 bases at J; junction bases unmatched: 5. The CDR3 length is 15 residues. The CDR3 spells CASSEQLAISYEQYF. Here the CDR3 DNA reads TGTGCCAGCAGTGAGCAACTAGCGATCTCCTACGAGCAGTACTTC.

The CDR3 protein is CAWSVAGGYGYTF. The CDR3 DNA is TGTGCCTGGAGTGTTGCGGGGGGCTATGGCTACACCTTC. The gene calls are TRBV30 and TRBJ1-2, with D maybe TRBD1 (5 bases). This CDR3 comprises 13 residues. Germline CDR1 GTSNPN, CDR2 SVGIG (reference sequence). V was cut by 0 bases and J by 4 bases, with 9 bases left in between.

As regards this clone: Germline and junction disagree at one end, which may indicate a read error. This sequence joins TRBV6-6 and TRBJ1-2; D possibly corresponds to TRBD1 (5 bases). From germline, CDR1 is MNHNY and CDR2 SVGAGI (reference sequence). This CDR3 comprises 14 residues. CDR3 nucleotides: TGTGCCAGCAGTTACTCGAGCGGGGACCTCTATCGCCCCTTC. This sequence encodes CASSYSSGDLYRPF.

V and J are TRBV7-2 and TRBJ2-3; unclear D gene. Trimming took 1 base from V and 4 from J, leaving 3 bases between them. The CDR3 loop spans 12 amino acids. CDR1 and CDR2 from the germline V gene are SGHTA and FQGNSA. CDR3: CASSLVSDTQYF. CDR3 in DNA: TGTGCCAGCAGCTTAGTCTCAGATACGCAGTATTTT.

The chain combines TRBV5-4 with TRBJ2-7, with D possibly being TRBD1 (5 bases). V shed 4 bases and J shed 6 bases, with 11 bases lying between them. This CDR3 region has 12 residues. In germline, CDR1 is SGHNT, CDR2 YYREEE (reference sequence). The CDR3 coding sequence is TGTGCCAGCAGCGTAGGACAAGGCGAGCAGTACTTC. This translates into CASSVGQGEQYF.

V and J are TRBV6-1 and TRBJ2-1; TRBD1 matches 7 bases. After removal of 2 bases from V and 0 bases from J, the junction contained 7 bases not matched to a gene. CDR1 and CDR2 from the germline V gene are MNHNS and SASEGT. This CDR3 region has 17 residues. Here the CDR3 DNA reads TGTGCCAGCAGTGAACTTCGACAGGGTTACTCCTACAATGAGCAGTTCTTC. It specifies CASSELRQGYSYNEQFF.

The CDR3 coding sequence is TGTGCCAGCAGTTTCGAGACAACCGGAAACACCATATATTTT. This translates into CASSFETTGNTIYF. V usage is TRBV6-5 and J usage is TRBJ1-3; D ambiguous. In germline, CDR1 is MNHEY, CDR2 SVGAGI. This CDR3 is built from 14 residues. Trimming removed 4 bases at V and 4 bases at J, with 11 bases between.

J is TRBJ2-1 and V is TRBV27, with D possibly TRBD2 on 6 matching bases. CDR1 and CDR2 from the germline V gene are MNHEY and SMNVEV (reference sequence). There are 13 residues in the CDR3. V dropped 0 bases and J dropped 9 bases, with 9 bases sitting between them. The CDR3 loop is CASSLSSGVEQFF. DNA of the CDR3: TGTGCCAGCAGTTTATCGTCGGGGGTTGAGCAGTTCTTC.

This chain links TRBV5-4 with TRBJ2-7; a possible D gene is TRBD2 (5 bases). Trimming shortened V by 4 bases and J by 7 bases, and 18 bases separated the two germline ends. Germline V lookup: CDR1 SGHNT, CDR2 YYREEE (reference sequence). The CDR3 spans 14 residues. Here the CDR3 DNA reads TGTGCCAGCAGCATAGGAGCGGAGGCTGAAGAGCAGTACTTC. As protein: CASSIGAEAEEQYF. Full variable domain (missing parts from reference TRBV5-4 and TRBJ2-7): ETGVTQSPTHLIKTRGQQVTLRCSSQSGHNTVSWYQQALGQGPQFIFQYYREEENGRGNFPPRFSGLQFPNYSSELNVNALELDDSALYLCASSIGAEAEEQYFGPGTRLTVT.